The clone carrying this T cell receptor beta chain was seen ten or more times. The antigen remains undetermined. At least 3 on the Clinical Activity Score was recorded for ophthalmopathy patients, who also had NOSPECS grade at least 4 and duration under 3 months. Used for diagnoses were clinical symptoms, serum thyroxine and TRAb, thyroid ultrasound and orbital computed tomography. These data originate in a study of T cells in Graves' hyperthyroidism and ophthalmopathy. Findings of the study overall: Most thyroid clonotypes with frequency above 0.001 were detected in blood.

TCR beta CDR3 sequences were amplified from RNA transcripts. First-round RT-PCR targeting the TCR CDR3 was performed with the HTBI primer set. TCRdb itself ran the multiplex PCR reads through MiXCR, one entry per CDR3 protein. The top ten hold about 11% of the sample, which has about 520,000 distinct CDR3 sequences, around 24% seen once. The CDR3 is 13 amino acids. Germline V gene data show CDR1 as DFQATT and CDR2 as SNEGSKA (reference sequence). Trimming took 7 bases from V and 5 from J; bases not matched to a gene: 5. Sequencing input: blood. The chain links TRBV20-1 to TRBJ2-5; 12 bases match TRBD2. This receptor was identified in a woman in her 30s with Graves' ophthalmopathy. Written as DNA, the CDR3 is TGCAGTGGGCTAGCGGGGGGGCCGGAGACCCAGTACTTC. Amino acids: CSGLAGGPETQYF.